Detailed here is one T cell receptor (beta chain). The antigen remains unidentified. These data belong to a study of blood T cells in healthy people across ages. Whole-study findings and limits: Naive T cell percentage showed a strong correlation with TCR beta diversity. Naive CD4+ cell counts and diversity both ran higher in long-lived than in aged donors.

The second PCR ran roughly 6 to 11 cycles with a sample-barcoded 5' primer and J-beta primers. TCRdb ran MiXCR on the 5' RACE reads and lists one entry per CDR3 protein. Of around 500,000 distinct CDR3 sequences in the sample, over 25% were seen once. This CDR3 spans 12 amino acids. Germline V CDR1 and CDR2: SGHRS, YFSETQ. The same data also contributed to another study, on T cells of mothers and their children.

The chain recombines TRBV5-1 with TRBJ2-1, with D tentatively TRBD2 (5 bases). The DNA end favors TRBJ2-7, so the J call may be wrong. This TCR was sampled from a boy aged 2 to 10 in good health. Sequencing used blood. In DNA form, the CDR3 reads TGCGCCAGCAGCTTGTGGGGAGACGAGCAGTACTTC. Amino acids: CASSLWGDEQYF.